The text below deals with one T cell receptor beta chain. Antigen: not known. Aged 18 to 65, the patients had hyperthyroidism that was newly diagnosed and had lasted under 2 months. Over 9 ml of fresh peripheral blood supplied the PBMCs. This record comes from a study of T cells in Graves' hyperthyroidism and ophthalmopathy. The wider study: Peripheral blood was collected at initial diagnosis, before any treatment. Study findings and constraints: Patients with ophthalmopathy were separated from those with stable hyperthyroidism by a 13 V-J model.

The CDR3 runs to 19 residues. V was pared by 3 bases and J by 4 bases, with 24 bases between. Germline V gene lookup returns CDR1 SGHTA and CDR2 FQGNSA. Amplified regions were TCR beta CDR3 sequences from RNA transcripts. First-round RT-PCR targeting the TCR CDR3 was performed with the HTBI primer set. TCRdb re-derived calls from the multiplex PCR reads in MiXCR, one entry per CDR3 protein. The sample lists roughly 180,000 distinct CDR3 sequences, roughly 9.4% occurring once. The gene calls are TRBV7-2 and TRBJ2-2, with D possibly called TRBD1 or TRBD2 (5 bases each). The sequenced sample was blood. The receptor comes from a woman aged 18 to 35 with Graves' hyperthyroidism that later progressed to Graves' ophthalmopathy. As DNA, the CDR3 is TGTGCCAGCAGCTTTAATAAACTCCCCGGGACGGCTATCACCGGGGAGCTGTTTTTT. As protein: CASSFNKLPGTAITGELFF.